A single count supports the clone carrying this TCR beta chain. One junction end disagrees with the germline gene, perhaps due to a read error. The data were taken from a study of OX40 agonist ivuxolimab in advanced cancers. In the study overall: Aged roughly 23 to 85 with a mean of approximately 60 years, they were less than 90% male.

Systemic immunosuppression or a history of autoimmune disease excluded patients. Produced via immunoSEQ multiplex PCR; TCRdb's table is partial and in-frame only. This sample yields about 33,000 clones, of which about 81% are seen a single time; approximately 21% belongs to the top ten. CDR1 is KGHSH, CDR2 LQKENI, per germline. The CDR3 sequence is 12 residues long. The chain employs TRBV18 and TRBJ1-1; 8 nucleotides match TRBD1. The sample in question was CD4+ or CD8+ T cells sorted from blood, obtained in a trial of the OX40 agonist ivuxolimab. The sequence was obtained from an adult with an advanced solid tumor such as melanoma, head and neck, liver or kidney cancer. The DNA for the CDR3 is TGTGCCGGCTCACCAGACAGGGGTACGGCTTTCTTT. Translating it yields CAGSPDRGTAFF.